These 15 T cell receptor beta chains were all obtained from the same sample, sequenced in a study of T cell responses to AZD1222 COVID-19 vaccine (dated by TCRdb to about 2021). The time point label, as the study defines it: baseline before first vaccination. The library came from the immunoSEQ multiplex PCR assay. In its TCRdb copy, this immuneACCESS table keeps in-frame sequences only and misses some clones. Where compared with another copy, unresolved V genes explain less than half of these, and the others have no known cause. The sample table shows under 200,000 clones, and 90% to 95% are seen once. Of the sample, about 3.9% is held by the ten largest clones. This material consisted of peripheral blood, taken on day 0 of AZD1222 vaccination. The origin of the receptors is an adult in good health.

CDR3: CASSLGGGNTIYF. The CDR3 coding sequence is TGTGCCAGCAGTTTGGGGGGTGGAAACACCATATATTTT. The chain joins TRBV12-3 or TRBV12-4 to TRBJ1-3; tentatively, D is TRBD1 (5 bases). CDR3 size: 13 residues. V lost 3 bases and J lost 3, with 6 bases in between.

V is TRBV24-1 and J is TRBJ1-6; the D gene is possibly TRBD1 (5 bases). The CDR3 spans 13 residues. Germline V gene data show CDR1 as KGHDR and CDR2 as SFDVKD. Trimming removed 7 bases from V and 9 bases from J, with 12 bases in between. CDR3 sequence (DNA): TGTGCCACCAGCGCGGGGGACGGTTCACCCCTCCACTTT. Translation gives CATSAGDGSPLHF.

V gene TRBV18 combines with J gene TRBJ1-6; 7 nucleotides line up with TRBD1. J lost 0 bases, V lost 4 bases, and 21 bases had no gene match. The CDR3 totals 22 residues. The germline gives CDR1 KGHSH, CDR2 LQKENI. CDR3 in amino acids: CASSRNRVVGTDVSSYNSPLHF. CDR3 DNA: TGTGCCAGCTCACGAAACAGGGTTGTCGGGACAGACGTGAGCTCCTATAATTCACCCCTCCACTTT.

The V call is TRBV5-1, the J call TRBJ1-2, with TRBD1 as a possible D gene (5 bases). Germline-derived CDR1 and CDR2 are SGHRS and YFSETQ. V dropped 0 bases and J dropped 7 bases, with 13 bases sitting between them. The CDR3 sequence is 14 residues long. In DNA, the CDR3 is TGCGCCAGCAGCTTGGAACAGGACCCCCCTGGCTACACCTTC. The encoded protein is CASSLEQDPPGYTF.

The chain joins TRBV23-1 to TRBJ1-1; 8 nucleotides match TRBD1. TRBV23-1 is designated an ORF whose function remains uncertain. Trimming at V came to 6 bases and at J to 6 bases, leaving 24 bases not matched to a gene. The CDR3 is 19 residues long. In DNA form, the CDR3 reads TGCGCCAGCAGCCAACGGAACCCGGGACAGGCGCTTTTGGTGGCTGAAGCTTTCTTT. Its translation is CASSQRNPGQALLVAEAFF.

CDR3 nucleotide sequence: TGTGCCAGCAGTGAAGACTACCTGAAGATACAGCCCCAGCATTTT. Translating it yields CASSEDYLKIQPQHF. The chain combines TRBV6-1 with TRBJ1-5; D ambiguous. V was trimmed by 1 base and J by 7 bases, leaving 14 bases between them. The CDR3 contains 15 residues. Germline CDR1 is MNHNS and CDR2 is SASEGT.

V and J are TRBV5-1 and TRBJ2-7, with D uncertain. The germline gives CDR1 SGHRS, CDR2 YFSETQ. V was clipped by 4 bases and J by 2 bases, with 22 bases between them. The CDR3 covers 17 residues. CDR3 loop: CASSANDPKPAAYEQYF. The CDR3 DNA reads TGCGCCAGCAGCGCTAACGACCCAAAGCCGGCGGCCTACGAGCAGTACTTC. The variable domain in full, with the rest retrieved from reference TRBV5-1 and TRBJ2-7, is KAGVTQTPRYLIKTRGQQVTLSCSPISGHRSVSWYQQTPGQGLQFLFEYFSETQRNKGNFPGRFSGRQFSNSRSEMNVSTLELGDSALYLCASSANDPKPAAYEQYFGPGTRLTVT.

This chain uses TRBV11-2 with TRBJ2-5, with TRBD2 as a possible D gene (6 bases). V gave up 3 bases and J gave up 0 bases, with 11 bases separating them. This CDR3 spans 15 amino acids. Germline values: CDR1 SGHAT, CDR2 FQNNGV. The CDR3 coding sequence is TGTGCCAGCAGCTTCCTCGCGGGGTACCAAGAGACCCAGTACTTC. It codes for CASSFLAGYQETQYF.

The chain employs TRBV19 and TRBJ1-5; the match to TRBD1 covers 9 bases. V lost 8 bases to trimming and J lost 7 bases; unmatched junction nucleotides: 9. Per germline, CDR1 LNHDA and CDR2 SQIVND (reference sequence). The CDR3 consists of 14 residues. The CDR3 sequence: CASRQGEVWQPQHF. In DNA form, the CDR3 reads TGTGCCAGTCGACAGGGGGAAGTATGGCAGCCCCAGCATTTT. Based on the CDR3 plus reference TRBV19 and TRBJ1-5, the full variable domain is DGGITQSPKYLFRKEGQNVTLSCEQNLNHDAMYWYRQDPGQGLRLIYYSQIVNDFQKGDIAEGYSVSREKKESFPLTVTSAQKNPTAFYLCASRQGEVWQPQHFGDGTRLSIL.

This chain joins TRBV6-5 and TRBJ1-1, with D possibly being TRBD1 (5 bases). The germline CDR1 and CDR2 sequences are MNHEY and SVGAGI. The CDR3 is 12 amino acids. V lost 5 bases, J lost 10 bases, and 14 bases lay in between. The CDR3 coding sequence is TGTGCCAGCAGTAAGATCGGGGGGGGAGCTTTCTTT. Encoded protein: CASSKIGGGAFF.

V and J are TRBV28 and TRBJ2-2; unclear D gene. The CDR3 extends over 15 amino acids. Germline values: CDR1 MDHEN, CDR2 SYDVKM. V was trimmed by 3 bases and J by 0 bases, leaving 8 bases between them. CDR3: CASSFGASNTGELFF. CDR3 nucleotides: TGTGCCAGCAGTTTCGGAGCTTCGAACACCGGGGAGCTGTTTTTT.

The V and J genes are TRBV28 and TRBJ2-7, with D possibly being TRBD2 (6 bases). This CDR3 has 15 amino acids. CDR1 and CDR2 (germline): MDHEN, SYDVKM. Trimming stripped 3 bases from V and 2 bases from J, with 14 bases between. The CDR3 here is CASSFSEGLAYEQYF. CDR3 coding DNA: TGTGCCAGCAGTTTTTCGGAGGGTTTAGCCTACGAGCAGTACTTC.

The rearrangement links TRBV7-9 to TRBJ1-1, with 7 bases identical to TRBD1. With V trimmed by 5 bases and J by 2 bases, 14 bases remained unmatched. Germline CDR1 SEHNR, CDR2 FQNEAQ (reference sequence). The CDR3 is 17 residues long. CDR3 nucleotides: TGTGCCAGCAGCGCTGACAGGGTAAGCGTCGGAAACACTGAAGCTTTCTTT. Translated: CASSADRVSVGNTEAFF.

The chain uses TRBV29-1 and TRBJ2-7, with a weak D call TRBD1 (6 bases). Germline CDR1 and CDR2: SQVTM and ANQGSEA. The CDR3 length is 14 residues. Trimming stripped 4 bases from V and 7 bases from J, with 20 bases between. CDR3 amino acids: CSVGTTGSLGEQYF. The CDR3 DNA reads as TGCAGCGTTGGGACCACAGGGAGTTTGGGGGAGCAGTACTTC.

The CDR3 DNA follows: TGTGCCACCAGCAGAGCGCGCAGCTATGGCTACACCTTC. Translated: CATSRARSYGYTF. J is TRBJ1-2 and V is TRBV15; D gene ambiguous. The V end lost 1 base, the J end lost 4 bases, and 7 bases lay between the germline ends. The CDR3 spans 13 residues. The V gene's germline CDR1 is LNHNV and CDR2 YYDKDF (reference sequence).